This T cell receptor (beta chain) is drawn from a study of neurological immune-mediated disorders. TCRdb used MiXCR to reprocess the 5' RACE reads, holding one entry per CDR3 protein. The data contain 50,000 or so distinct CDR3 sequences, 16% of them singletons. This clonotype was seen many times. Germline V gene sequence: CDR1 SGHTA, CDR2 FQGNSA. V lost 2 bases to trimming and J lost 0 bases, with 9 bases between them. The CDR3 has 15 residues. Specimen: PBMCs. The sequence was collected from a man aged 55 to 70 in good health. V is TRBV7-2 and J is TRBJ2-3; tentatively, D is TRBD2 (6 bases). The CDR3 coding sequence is TGTGCCAGCAGCTTAATTGCGGGGAGCACAGATACGCAGTATTTT. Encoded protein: CASSLIAGSTDTQYF.